What follows describes a single TCR beta chain. Per the authors' pipeline: Estimates of nucleated cell counts were drawn from the amplification of reference gene primers. This table comes from immunoSEQ multiplex PCR, and its TCRdb copy is limited to in-frame clones, with some not included. V, J and clone size derive from that table, while D and trimming were established from the DNA sequence. The data contain about 90,000 clones, just under 85% of them singletons. This sample is drawn from a study of blood T cell repertoires in COVID-19. Study-wide context: Italy, Spain and the United States were the sources of the convalescent and acute COVID-19 samples. Sample material is recorded as cDNA or gDNA derived from T cells, B-cell-depleted T cells, or PBMCs.

Per the germline V gene, CDR1 is SNHLY and CDR2 is FYNNEI. V was shortened by 5 bases and J by 5 bases, with 9 bases between the two germline ends. The CDR3 has 12 amino acids. The sample comprised peripheral blood. V is TRBV2 and J is TRBJ2-5; D gene uncertain. This receptor was taken from a man aged 50-59 years with acute or convalescent COVID-19. CDR3 DNA sequence: TGTGCCAGCAGTTACTCTTATGAGACCCAGTACTTC. Translating it yields CASSYSYETQYF.